Below, one T cell receptor beta chain is given with its context. After removal of 4 bases from V and 4 bases from J, the junction contained 12 bases not matched to a gene. This CDR3 region has 16 residues. CDR1 SGDLS and CDR2 YYNGEE come from the germline V gene. MiXCR, run by TCRdb on the RT-PCR reads, gives a single entry per CDR3 protein. The data show about 540,000 distinct CDR3 sequences, 14% seen once. This record comes from a study of response to subunit inactivated influenza vaccine. The clonotype was recovered from a man aged 45-60 years who received an inactivated influenza vaccine. The source was PBMCs from blood, collected 11 to 12 days after vaccination. The chain has TRBV9 and TRBJ1-2; TRBD1 matches 8 bases. This CDR3 is CASSPTGAPPSYGYTF. The CDR3 DNA is TGTGCCAGCAGCCCGACAGGGGCTCCCCCCAGCTATGGCTACACCTTC.